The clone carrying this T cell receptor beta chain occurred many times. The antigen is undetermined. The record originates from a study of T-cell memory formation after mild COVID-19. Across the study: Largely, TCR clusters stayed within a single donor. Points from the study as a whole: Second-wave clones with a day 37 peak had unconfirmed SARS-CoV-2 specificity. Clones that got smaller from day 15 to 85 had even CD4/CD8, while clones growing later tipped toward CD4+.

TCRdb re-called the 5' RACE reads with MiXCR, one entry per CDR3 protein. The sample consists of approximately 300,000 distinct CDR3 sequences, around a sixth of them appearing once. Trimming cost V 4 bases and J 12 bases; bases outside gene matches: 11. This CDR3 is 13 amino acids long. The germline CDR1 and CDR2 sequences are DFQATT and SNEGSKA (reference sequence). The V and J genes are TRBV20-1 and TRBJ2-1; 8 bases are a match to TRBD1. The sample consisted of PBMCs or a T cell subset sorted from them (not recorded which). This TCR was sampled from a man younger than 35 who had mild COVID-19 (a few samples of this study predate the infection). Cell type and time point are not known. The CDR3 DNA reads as TGCAGTGCTATATCCAGGGGGCAGGAACGGCAGTTCTTC. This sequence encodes CSAISRGQERQFF.